This entry is about one T cell receptor (beta chain). This sample is part of a study of early T cells in non-severe SARS-CoV-2 infection. Germline V CDR1 and CDR2: SEHNR, FQNEAQ (reference sequence). Trimming shortened V by 4 bases and J by 3 bases, and 12 bases separated the two germline ends. CDR3 length equals 14 residues. TCRdb re-analysed the 5' RACE reads in MiXCR, keeping a single row per CDR3 protein. The sample has fewer than 60,000 distinct CDR3 sequences; 9.5% to 12% are singletons. The sequencing input was whole blood. The J gene is TRBJ2-5, the V gene TRBV7-9; D remains unclear. The source of this sequence is an adult who was a healthcare worker with PCR-confirmed SARS-CoV-2 infection or an uninfected control (not recorded which). The CDR3 DNA reads TGTGCCAGCAGCTCCAAGAGGTATGAAGAGACCCAGTACTTC. Amino acids: CASSSKRYEETQYF.